The clone carrying this T cell receptor beta chain was seen at least ten times. This sample stems from a study of T-cell reconstitution after alpha-beta-depleted transplantation in children. Researchers prepared the TCRbeta library using unique molecular identifiers, the study reports. TCRdb fed the PCR reads into MiXCR, producing one record per CDR3 protein. The data hold 80,000 to 95,000 distinct CDR3 sequences, with roughly 8.8% observed a single time. Trimming at V came to 0 bases and at J to 2 bases, leaving 8 bases not matched to a gene. The CDR3 loop spans 17 amino acids. Looked up from germline, CDR1 is SGHTA and CDR2 is FQGTGA.

The sample in question was PBMCs from the stem cell graft donor, obtained from the stem cell graft. The source of this sequence is a human donor who donated a stem cell graft to a child with congenital amegakaryocytic thrombocytopenia. This chain uses TRBV7-3 with TRBJ2-7, with 9 nucleotides matching TRBD2. CDR3 loop: CASSLTQAGGFTYEQYF. The CDR3 DNA is TGTGCCAGCAGCTTAACACAAGCGGGAGGTTTTACCTACGAGCAGTACTTC.